This T cell receptor (beta chain) was retrieved from a study of cytomegalovirus exposure and HLA in healthy donors. The PCR made use of 60 Vbeta and 13 Jbeta primers. Per the original methods: The count from a later analysis was 60 million to 85 million unique TCR beta chains, some 9.9 million of them shared. This table comes from immunoSEQ multiplex PCR, and its TCRdb copy is limited to in-frame clones, with some not included. That table supplies the V and J calls and clone size; D and trimming were determined from the DNA. The sample carries approximately 93,000 clones, about 79% recorded once. Trimming stripped 0 bases from V and 3 bases from J, with 12 bases between. In germline, CDR1 is KGHSH, CDR2 LQKENI. CDR3 length equals 15 residues. In this sample, this clone turned up a few times. No antigen is known for it. Study conclusions and caveats: It was likely that a cluster of highly shared sequence variants was a sequencing artifact. Cytomegalovirus status was reportedly diagnosed by the classifier with high sensitivity and specificity.

The TCR was taken from a male donor in good health and CMV-seropositive. The sample was PBMCs. This chain connects TRBV18 to TRBJ2-7; a possible D gene is TRBD1 (5 bases). CDR3 region: CASSPPRQGNYEQYF. As DNA, the CDR3 is TGTGCCAGCTCACCACCACGCCAGGGCAACTACGAGCAGTACTTC. Combining the CDR3 with reference TRBV18 and TRBJ2-7 gives the whole variable domain NAGVMQNPRHLVRRRGQEARLRCSPMKGHSHVYWYRQLPEEGLKFMVYLQKENIIDESGMPKERFSAEFPKEGPSILRIQQVVRGDSAAYFCASSPPRQGNYEQYFGPGTRLTVT.